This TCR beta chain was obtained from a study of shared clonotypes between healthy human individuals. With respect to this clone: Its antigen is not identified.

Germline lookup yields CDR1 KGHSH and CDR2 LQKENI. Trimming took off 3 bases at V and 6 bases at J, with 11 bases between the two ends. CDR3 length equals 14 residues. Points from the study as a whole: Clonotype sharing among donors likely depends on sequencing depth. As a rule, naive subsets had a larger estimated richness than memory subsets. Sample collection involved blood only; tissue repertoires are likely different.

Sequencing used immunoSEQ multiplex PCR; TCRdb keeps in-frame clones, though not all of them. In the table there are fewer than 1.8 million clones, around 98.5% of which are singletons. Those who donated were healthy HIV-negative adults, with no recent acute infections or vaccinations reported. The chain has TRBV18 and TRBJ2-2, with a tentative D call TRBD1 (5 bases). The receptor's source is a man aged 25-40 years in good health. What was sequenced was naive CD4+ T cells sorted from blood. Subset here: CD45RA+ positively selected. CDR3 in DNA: TGTGCCAGCTCACCTTCAGGGATAGCCGGGGAGCTGTTTTTT. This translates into CASSPSGIAGELFF.